This T cell receptor (beta chain) was sequenced during a study of T-cell reconstitution after alpha-beta-depleted transplantation in children. Overall study results and limits: It was newly produced T cells that mostly accounted for T-cell counts and diversity one year after transplant. Roughly two months post-transplant, alpha-beta T cells reportedly originated from several hundred graft clones that had expanded.

This CDR3 comprises 14 residues. CDR1 SGHRS and CDR2 YFSETQ come from the germline V gene. This clonotype occurred many times. Its antigen remains unidentified. Relative to the germline gene, one junction end is altered; a read error may explain this. Unique molecular identifiers were incorporated when the TCRbeta library was constructed. Via MiXCR, TCRdb re-called the PCR reads, giving one row per CDR3 protein. The data hold some 260,000 distinct CDR3 sequences, with 20% to 30% observed a single time. The input for sequencing was PBMCs, mostly from graft donor cells, taken 360 days after TCRalphabeta/CD19-depleted stem cell transplant. This receptor was obtained from a female patient aged 2-9 years who had a stem cell transplant for congenital amegakaryocytic thrombocytopenia, so the T cells may come from the graft donor. The chain employs TRBV5-1 and TRBJ2-3; no clear D gene. CDR3 residues: CASSLGGSTDTQYF. CDR3 DNA sequence: TGTGCCAGCAGCTTAGGCGGAAGCACAGATACGCAGTATTTT.